Listed below are T cell receptor beta chains from one sample, sequenced in a study of type 1 regulatory T cells. These receptors lack a known antigen. TCRdb re-derived calls from the reads in MiXCR, one entry per CDR3 protein. Of under 85,000 distinct CDR3 sequences listed, more than 45% were seen once; the top ten hold about 2.1%. The specimen was cultured non-Tr1 T cells, either the whole culture or a sorted T cell fraction (not recorded which). These receptors originate from a human donor in good health. Each CDR3 is given with its conserved first and last residue. D genes are given only for firm matches. Size is omitted from some rows. Given values are once, few, many or a class for expanded clones.

j_gene	v_gene	d_gene	abundance	CDR3nt	CDR3aa
TRBJ1-4	TRBV5-1	NA	NA	TGCGCCAGCAGCTTGGCCGGAATCGTTGCAACTAATGAAAAACTGTTTTTT	CASSLAGIVATNEKLFF
TRBJ2-4	TRBV7-2	TRBD1	NA	TGTGCCAGCAGCGGCTGGGACAGGGGGAAAACCATTCAGTACTTC	CASSGWDRGKTIQYF
TRBJ1-1	TRBV21-1	NA	NA	TGTGCCAGCAGCAAAGATGGGAGGAGCAACACTGAAGCTTTCTTT	CASSKDGRSNTEAFF
TRBJ2-2	TRBV5-6	NA	few	TGTGCCAGCAGATTGACAGGGAACACCGGGGAGCTGTTTTTT	CASRLTGNTGELFF
TRBJ2-3	TRBV18	TRBD2	few	TGTGCCAGCTCAAATAGCGGGGGGGCCGGCACAGATACGCAGTATTTT	CASSNSGGAGTDTQYF
TRBJ2-5	TRBV5-1	NA	NA	TGCGCCAGCAGCTTGGTTGGAGTACGGACCTTAGAGACCCAGTACTTC	CASSLVGVRTLETQYF
TRBJ2-1	TRBV20-1	TRBD2	few	TGCAGTGCAACGAACGCGGGGGGGGACAATGAGCAGTTCTTC	CSATNAGGDNEQFF
TRBJ2-7	TRBV5-1	TRBD1	NA	TGCGCCAGCAGCTCATCAGGGGGTCCCTACGAGCAGTACTTC	CASSSSGGPYEQYF
TRBJ2-7	TRBV24-1	NA	NA	TGTGCCACCAGTGATTTGCCGGACAGACCCTACGAGCAGTACTTC	CATSDLPDRPYEQYF
TRBJ1-1	TRBV7-9	NA	NA	TGTGCCAGCATTTTTCGGGGGGCGTCTAACACTGAAGCTTTCTTT	CASIFRGASNTEAFF
TRBJ2-6	TRBV7-2	NA	NA	TGTGCCAGCAGCCTGGCTTTGGGGGGGGCCAACGTCCTGACTTTC	CASSLALGGANVLTF
TRBJ1-1	TRBV20-1	TRBD1	NA	TGCAGTGCTACCCAGGGGGGGACTGAAGCTTTCTTT	CSATQGGTEAFF
TRBJ1-1	TRBV5-6	NA	few	TGTGCCAGCAGCCCCGCGGGGTTTGGGGCGGGTGAAGCTTTCTTT	CASSPAGFGAGEAFF
TRBJ2-1	TRBV9	TRBD2	NA	TGTGCCAGCAGCGTAGACGGGGGGAACAATGAGCAGTTCTTC	CASSVDGGNNEQFF
TRBJ2-7	TRBV5-6	NA	NA	TGTGCCAGCAGCTTGGCCATAGGGGACGAGCAGTACTTC	CASSLAIGDEQYF
TRBJ2-3	TRBV5-1	NA	NA	TGCGCCGCCGAGAAGAAAGATACGCAGTATTTT	CAAEKKDTQYF
TRBJ2-3	TRBV5-1	NA	few	TGCGCCAGCAGCCTAGGGAACCTTCACACAGATACGCAGTATTTT	CASSLGNLHTDTQYF
TRBJ2-3	TRBV12-3/TRBV12-4	NA	NA	TGTGCCAGCAGGGGGACCAACCGCGATACGCAGTATTTT	CASRGTNRDTQYF
TRBJ2-1	TRBV5-1	TRBD2	NA	TGCGCCAGCAGCCTCGGGACTAGCGGGGGGATATCCAATGAGCAGTTCTTC	CASSLGTSGGISNEQFF
TRBJ2-3	TRBV11-2	TRBD2	NA	TGTGCCAGCAGCTTGGGGACTAGCGGAACAGATACGCAGTATTTT	CASSLGTSGTDTQYF
TRBJ2-2	TRBV5-1	NA	few	TGCGCCAGCAGCTTGGACAGGGTAGGCGCCGGGGAGCTGTTTTTT	CASSLDRVGAGELFF
TRBJ2-7	TRBV5-5	NA	NA	TGTGCCAGCAGCTTCGACGGCTACTACGAGCAGTACTTC	CASSFDGYYEQYF
TRBJ2-5	TRBV6-6	TRBD1	few	TGTGCCAGCAGTCGTCCATCCGGGACAGGGGGCGAGACCCAGTACTTC	CASSRPSGTGGETQYF
TRBJ2-5	TRBV7-9	NA	NA	TGTGCCAGTCACGGGACCGGCGAGACCCAGTACTTC	CASHGTGETQYF
TRBJ2-3	TRBV3-1	NA	NA	TGTGCCAGCAGCAAACGGGGCAGCACAGATACGCAGTATTTT	CASSKRGSTDTQYF
TRBJ2-7	TRBV6-5	NA	NA	TGTGCCAGCACTGCAGACGGAGGCTACGAGCAGTACTTC	CASTADGGYEQYF
TRBJ1-1	TRBV9	NA	few	TGTGCCAGCAAAGTTGGGGTGGAGAACACTGAAGCTTTCTTT	CASKVGVENTEAFF
TRBJ2-5	TRBV3-1	NA	NA	TGTGCCAGCCCTGACCGCTTCGGGACCCAGTACTTC	CASPDRFGTQYF
TRBJ1-6	TRBV6-5	NA	NA	TGTGCCAGCAGTTACTCCCGCAGAGGGAGCTCCTATAATTCACCCCTCCACTTT	CASSYSRRGSSYNSPLHF
TRBJ1-3	TRBV7-7	NA	NA	TGTACCAACAGCTTAGCCTCTAGAAACACCATATATTTT	CTNSLASRNTIYF
TRBJ1-1	TRBV29-1	TRBD1	NA	TGCAGCACTTGGACAGGGAGCGCTGAAGCTTTCTTT	CSTWTGSAEAFF
TRBJ2-3	TRBV2	NA	NA	TGTGCCAGCAGTGTTGGGACAGATACGCAGTATTTT	CASSVGTDTQYF
TRBJ2-7	TRBV7-9	TRBD1	few	TGTGCCAGCAGCCCGAAGGACAGGAACGAGCAGTACTTC	CASSPKDRNEQYF
TRBJ2-6	TRBV11-2	NA	NA	TGTGCCAGCAGCTTAATGACAGCCCCTTCTGGGGCCAACGTCCTGACTTTC	CASSLMTAPSGANVLTF
TRBJ2-3	TRBV7-2	NA	NA	TGTGCCAGCGTGGGGGGGGCCGCAGATACGCAGTATTTT	CASVGGAADTQYF
TRBJ1-1	TRBV2	NA	few	TGTGCCAGCAGTGAAGGGGGGACTGAAGCTTTCTTT	CASSEGGTEAFF
TRBJ2-7	TRBV6-2/TRBV6-3	NA	NA	TGTGCCAGCAGCTCCCCTTCGCAGAGTTACGAGCAGTACTTC	CASSSPSQSYEQYF
TRBJ2-3	TRBV4-1	NA	NA	TGCGCCAGCAGCCAAGATTGGTTGGGCGCAGATACGCAGTATTTT	CASSQDWLGADTQYF
TRBJ2-1	TRBV7-2	TRBD2	few	TGTGCCAGCAGCTTATGGGTCGCGGGGGCCTACAATGAGCAGTTCTTC	CASSLWVAGAYNEQFF